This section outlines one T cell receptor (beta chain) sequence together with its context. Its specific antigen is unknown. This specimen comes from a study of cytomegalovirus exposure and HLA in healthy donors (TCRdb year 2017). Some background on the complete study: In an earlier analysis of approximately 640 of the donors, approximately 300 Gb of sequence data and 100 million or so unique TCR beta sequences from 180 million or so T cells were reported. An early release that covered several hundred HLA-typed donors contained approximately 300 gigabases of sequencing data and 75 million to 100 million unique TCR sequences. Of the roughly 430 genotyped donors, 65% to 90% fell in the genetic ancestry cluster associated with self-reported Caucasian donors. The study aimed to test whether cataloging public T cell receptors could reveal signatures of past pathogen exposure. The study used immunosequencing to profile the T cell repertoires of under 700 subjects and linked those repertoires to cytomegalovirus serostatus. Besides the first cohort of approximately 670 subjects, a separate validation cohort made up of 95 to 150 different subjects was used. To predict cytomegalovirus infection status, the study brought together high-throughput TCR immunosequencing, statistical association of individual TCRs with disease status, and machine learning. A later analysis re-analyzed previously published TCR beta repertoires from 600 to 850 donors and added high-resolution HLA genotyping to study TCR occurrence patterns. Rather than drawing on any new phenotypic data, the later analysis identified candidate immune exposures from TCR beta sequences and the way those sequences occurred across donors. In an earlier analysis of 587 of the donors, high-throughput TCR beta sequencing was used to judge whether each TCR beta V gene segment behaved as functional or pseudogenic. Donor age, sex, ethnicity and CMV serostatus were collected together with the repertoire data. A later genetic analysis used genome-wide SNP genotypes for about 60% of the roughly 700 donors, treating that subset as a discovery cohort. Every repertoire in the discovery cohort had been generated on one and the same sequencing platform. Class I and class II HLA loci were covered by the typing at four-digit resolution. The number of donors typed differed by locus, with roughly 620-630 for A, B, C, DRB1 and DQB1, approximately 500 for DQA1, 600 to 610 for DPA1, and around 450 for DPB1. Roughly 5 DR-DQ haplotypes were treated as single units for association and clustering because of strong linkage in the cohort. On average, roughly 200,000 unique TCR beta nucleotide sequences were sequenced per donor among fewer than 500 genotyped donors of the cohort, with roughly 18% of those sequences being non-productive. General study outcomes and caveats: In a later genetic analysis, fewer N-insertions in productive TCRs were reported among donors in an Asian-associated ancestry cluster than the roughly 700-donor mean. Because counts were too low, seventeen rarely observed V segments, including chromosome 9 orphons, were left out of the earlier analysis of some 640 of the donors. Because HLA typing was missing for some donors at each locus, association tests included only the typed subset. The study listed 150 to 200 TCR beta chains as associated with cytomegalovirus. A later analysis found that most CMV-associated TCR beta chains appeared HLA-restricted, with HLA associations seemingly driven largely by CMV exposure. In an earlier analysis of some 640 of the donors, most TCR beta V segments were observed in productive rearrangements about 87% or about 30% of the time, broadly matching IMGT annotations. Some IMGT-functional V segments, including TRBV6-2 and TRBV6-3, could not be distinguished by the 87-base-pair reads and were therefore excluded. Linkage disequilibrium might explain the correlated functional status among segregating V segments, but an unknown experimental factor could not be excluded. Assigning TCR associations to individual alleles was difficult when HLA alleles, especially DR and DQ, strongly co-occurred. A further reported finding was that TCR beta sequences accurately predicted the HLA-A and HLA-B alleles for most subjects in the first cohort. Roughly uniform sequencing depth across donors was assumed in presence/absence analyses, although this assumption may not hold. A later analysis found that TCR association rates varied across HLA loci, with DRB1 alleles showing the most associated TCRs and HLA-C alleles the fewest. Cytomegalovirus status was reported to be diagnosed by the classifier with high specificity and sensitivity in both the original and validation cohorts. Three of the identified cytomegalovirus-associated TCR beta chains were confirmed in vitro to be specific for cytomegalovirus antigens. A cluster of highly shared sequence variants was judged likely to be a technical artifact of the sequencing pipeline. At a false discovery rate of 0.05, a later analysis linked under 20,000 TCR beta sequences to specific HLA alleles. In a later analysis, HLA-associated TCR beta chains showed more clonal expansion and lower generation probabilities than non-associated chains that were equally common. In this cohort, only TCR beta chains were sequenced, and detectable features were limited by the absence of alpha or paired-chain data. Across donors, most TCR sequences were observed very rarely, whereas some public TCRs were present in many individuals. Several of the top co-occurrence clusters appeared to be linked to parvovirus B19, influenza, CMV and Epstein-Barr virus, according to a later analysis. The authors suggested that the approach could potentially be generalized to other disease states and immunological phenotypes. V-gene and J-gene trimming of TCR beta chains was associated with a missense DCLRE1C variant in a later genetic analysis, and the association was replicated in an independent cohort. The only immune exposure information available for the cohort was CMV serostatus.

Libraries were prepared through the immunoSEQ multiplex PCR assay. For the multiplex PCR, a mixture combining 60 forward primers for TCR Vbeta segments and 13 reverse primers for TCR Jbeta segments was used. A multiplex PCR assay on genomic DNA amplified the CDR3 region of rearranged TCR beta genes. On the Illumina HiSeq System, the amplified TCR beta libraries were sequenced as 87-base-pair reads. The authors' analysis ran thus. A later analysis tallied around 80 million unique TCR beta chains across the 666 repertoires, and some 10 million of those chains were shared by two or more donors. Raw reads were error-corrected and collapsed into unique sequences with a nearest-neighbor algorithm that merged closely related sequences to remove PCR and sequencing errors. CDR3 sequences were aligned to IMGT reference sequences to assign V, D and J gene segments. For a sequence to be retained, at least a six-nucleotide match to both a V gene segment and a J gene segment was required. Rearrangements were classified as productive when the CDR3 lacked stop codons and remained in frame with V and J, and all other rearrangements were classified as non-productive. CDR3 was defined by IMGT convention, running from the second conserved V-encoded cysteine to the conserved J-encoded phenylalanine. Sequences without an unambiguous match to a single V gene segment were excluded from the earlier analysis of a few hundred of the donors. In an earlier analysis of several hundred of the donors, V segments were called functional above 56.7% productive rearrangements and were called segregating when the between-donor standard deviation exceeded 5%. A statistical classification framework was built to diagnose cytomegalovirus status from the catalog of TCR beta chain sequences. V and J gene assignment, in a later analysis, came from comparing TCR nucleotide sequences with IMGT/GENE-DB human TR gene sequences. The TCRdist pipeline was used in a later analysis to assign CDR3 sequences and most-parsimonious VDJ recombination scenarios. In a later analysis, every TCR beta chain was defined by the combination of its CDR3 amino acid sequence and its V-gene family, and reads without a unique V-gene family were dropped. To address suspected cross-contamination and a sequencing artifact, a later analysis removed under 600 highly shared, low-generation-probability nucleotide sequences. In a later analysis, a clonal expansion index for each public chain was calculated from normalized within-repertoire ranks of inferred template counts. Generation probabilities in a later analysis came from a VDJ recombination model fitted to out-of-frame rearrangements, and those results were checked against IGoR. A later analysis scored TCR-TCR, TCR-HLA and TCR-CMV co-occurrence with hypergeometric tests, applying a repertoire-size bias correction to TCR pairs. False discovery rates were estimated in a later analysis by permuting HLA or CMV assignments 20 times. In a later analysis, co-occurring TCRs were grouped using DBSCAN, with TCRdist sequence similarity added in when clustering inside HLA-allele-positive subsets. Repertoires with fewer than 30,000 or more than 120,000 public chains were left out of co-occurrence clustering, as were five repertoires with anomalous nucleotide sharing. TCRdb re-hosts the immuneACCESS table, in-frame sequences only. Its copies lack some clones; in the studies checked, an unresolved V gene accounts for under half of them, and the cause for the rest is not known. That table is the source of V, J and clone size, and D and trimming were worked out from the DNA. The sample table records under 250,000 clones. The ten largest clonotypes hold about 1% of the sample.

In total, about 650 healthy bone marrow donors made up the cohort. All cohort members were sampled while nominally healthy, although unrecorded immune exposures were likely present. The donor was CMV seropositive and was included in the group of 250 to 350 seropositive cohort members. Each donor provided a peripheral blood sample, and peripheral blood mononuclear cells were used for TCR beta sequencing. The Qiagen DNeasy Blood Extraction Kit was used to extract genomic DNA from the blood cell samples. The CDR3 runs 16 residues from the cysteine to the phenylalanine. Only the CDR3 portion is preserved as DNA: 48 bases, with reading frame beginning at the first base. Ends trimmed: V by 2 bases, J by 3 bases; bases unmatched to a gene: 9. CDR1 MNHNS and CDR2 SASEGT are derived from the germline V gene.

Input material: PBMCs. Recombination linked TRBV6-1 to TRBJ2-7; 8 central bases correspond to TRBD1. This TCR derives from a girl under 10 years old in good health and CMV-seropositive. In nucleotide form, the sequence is TGTGCCAGCAGTGAAAGAGGTTGGGGGACAGGCTACGAGCAGTACTTC. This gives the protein CASSERGWGTGYEQYF.